Listed below are T cell receptor beta chains from one sample, sequenced in a study of cytomegalovirus exposure and HLA in healthy donors. Clones were read by immunoSEQ multiplex PCR, and TCRdb kept only the in-frame ones, dropping some. The top ten clones hold 1.5% to 2% of a sample with about 210,000 clones, almost 80% of them seen once. The source material was PBMCs. The receptors come from a male donor in good health and CMV-seronegative. Both conserved end residues are part of each CDR3. D genes are given only for firm matches. Only some rows state a clone size, as once, few, many or a class for expanded clones.

len,abundance,v_gene,d_gene,j_gene,CDR3aa,CDR3nt
14,once,TRBV2,NA,TRBJ1-1,CASSEVRGGGEAFF,TGTGCCAGCAGCGAGGTACGAGGGGGTGGTGAAGCTTTCTTT
15,NA,TRBV28,NA,TRBJ2-7,CASSFRRVASYEQYF,TGTGCCAGCAGTTTTCGCAGGGTAGCCTCCTACGAGCAGTACTTC
13,NA,TRBV11-2,NA,TRBJ1-2,CASSPDGGYGYTF,TGTGCCAGCAGCCCGGACGGAGGCTATGGCTACACCTTC
11,NA,TRBV15,NA,TRBJ2-5,CATSSPLTQYF,TGTGCCACCAGCAGTCCCCTTACCCAGTACTTC
16,once,TRBV19,NA,TRBJ2-1,CASSTISGLSYNEQFF,TGTGCCAGTAGTACCATTAGCGGTTTATCCTACAATGAGCAGTTCTTC
14,NA,TRBV6-4,NA,TRBJ2-5,CASSDSLYQETQYF,TGTGCCAGCAGTGACTCCCTCTACCAAGAGACCCAGTACTTC
19,NA,TRBV19,TRBD1,TRBJ1-3,CASSRLVPGQGVPGNTIYF,TGTGCCAGTAGTCGATTGGTACCGGGACAGGGAGTCCCTGGAAACACCATATATTTT
11,NA,TRBV4-3,TRBD1,TRBJ1-2,CASSPRGRVTF,TGCGCCAGCAGCCCCAGGGGGAGAGTCACCTTC
18,NA,TRBV11-2,TRBD2,TRBJ2-5,CASSLRGLAGGIQETQYF,TGTGCCAGCAGCTTACGGGGCCTAGCGGGGGGGATCCAAGAGACCCAGTACTTC
14,NA,TRBV30,NA,TRBJ1-1,CAWSFLAGGTEAFF,TGTGCCTGGAGTTTCTTAGCGGGAGGGACTGAAGCTTTCTTT
14,NA,TRBV5-6,TRBD1,TRBJ2-7,CASSLRTGRYEQYF,TGTGCCAGCAGCTTAAGGACAGGTCGGTACGAGCAGTACTTC
13,few,TRBV6-5,NA,TRBJ1-4,CASSYLGGGSLFF,TGTGCCAGCAGTTACTTGGGGGGGGGATCACTGTTTTTT
14,NA,TRBV10-3,TRBD1,TRBJ1-2,CAISQQGASYGYTF,TGTGCCATCAGTCAACAGGGGGCGAGCTATGGCTACACCTTC
14,NA,TRBV6-5,NA,TRBJ1-1,CASSYLGVSTEAFF,TGTGCCAGCAGTTATTTAGGGGTGAGCACTGAAGCTTTCTTT
16,NA,TRBV9,TRBD2,TRBJ2-3,CASSAYLAGTTDTQYF,TGTGCCAGCAGCGCATATTTAGCGGGTACCACAGATACGCAGTATTTT
14,NA,TRBV18,NA,TRBJ1-3,CASSPWTPGNTIYF,TGTGCCAGCTCACCTTGGACACCCGGAAACACCATATATTTT
14,once,TRBV5-4,NA,TRBJ2-3,CASSLGVQEDTQYF,TGTGCCAGCAGCTTGGGCGTCCAAGAAGATACGCAGTATTTT
17,NA,TRBV4-1,NA,TRBJ2-6,CASSQGGPRSGANVLTF,TGCGCCAGCAGCCAAGGGGGGCCCAGGTCTGGGGCCAACGTCCTGACTTTC